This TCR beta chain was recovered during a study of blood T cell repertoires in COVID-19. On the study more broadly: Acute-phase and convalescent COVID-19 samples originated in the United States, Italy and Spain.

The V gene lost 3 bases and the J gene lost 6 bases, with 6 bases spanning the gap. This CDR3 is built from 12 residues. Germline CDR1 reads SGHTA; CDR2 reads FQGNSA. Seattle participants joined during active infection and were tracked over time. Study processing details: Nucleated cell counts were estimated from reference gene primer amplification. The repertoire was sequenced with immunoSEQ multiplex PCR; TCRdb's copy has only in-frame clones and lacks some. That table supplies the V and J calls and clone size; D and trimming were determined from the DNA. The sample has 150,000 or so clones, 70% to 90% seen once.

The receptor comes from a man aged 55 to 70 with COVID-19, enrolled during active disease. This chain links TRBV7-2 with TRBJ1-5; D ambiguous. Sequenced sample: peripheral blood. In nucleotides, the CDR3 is TGTGCCAGCAGCTTGGGCTTTCAGCCCCAGCATTTT. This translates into CASSLGFQPQHF.